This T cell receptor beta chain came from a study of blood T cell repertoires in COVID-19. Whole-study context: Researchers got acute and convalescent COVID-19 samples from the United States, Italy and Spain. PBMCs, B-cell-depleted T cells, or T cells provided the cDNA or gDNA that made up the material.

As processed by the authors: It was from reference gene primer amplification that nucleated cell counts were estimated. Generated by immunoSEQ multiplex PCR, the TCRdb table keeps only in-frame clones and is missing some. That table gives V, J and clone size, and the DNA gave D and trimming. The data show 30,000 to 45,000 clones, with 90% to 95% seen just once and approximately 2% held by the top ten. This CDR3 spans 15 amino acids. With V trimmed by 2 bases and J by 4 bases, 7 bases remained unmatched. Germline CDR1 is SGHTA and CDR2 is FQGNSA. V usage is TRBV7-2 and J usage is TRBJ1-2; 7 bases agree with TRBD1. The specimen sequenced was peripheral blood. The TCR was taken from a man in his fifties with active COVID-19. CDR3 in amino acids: CASSLPQGVSYGYTF. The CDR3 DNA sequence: TGTGCCAGCAGCTTACCGCAGGGGGTGAGCTATGGCTACACCTTC.